These T cell receptor beta chains were read from a single sample in a study of T cells in Graves' hyperthyroidism and ophthalmopathy. MiXCR was run by TCRdb on the multiplex PCR reads, yielding one entry per CDR3 protein. The sample contains hundreds of thousands of distinct CDR3 sequences, 16% of which appear only once. Sequencing was carried out using blood. The receptors here all came from a woman aged 35 to 49 with Graves' ophthalmopathy. CDR3s include the opening cysteine and the closing phenylalanine or tryptophan. Fields, in order: J gene, clone size, D gene, V gene, CDR3 DNA, CDR3 protein. D genes are given only for firm matches. Not all rows give a size; the values are once, few, many and, for expanded clones, a class.

J gene: TRBJ2-5
clone size: few
D gene: .
V gene: TRBV18
CDR3 DNA: TGTGCCAGCTCACGGGGGCCCCAGGCAGGGCAAACCCAGTACTTC
CDR3 protein: CASSRGPQAGQTQYF

J gene: TRBJ2-3
clone size: many
D gene: .
V gene: TRBV5-6
CDR3 DNA: TGTGCCAGCAGCCCCACCGGGGGCAGGGGCACAGATACGCAGTATTTT
CDR3 protein: CASSPTGGRGTDTQYF

J gene: TRBJ1-3
clone size: few
D gene: .
V gene: TRBV11-2
CDR3 DNA: TGTGCCAGCAGCTTAGGGTGGAGCTCTGGAAACACCATATATTTT
CDR3 protein: CASSLGWSSGNTIYF

J gene: TRBJ2-5
clone size: many
D gene: .
V gene: TRBV5-1
CDR3 DNA: TGTGCCAGCAGCTTAGGCCTAGACCTAGAGACCCAGTACTTC
CDR3 protein: CASSLGLDLETQYF

J gene: TRBJ2-2
clone size: many
D gene: .
V gene: TRBV5-8
CDR3 DNA: TGTGCCAGCAGCTTGTGGTACACCACCGGGGAGCTGTTTTTT
CDR3 protein: CASSLWYTTGELFF

J gene: TRBJ2-1
clone size: .
D gene: TRBD2
V gene: TRBV10-3
CDR3 DNA: TGTGCCATCAGTTTAGCGGGAGACAGTCTGAATGAGCAGTTCTTC
CDR3 protein: CAISLAGDSLNEQFF

J gene: TRBJ2-2
clone size: many
D gene: .
V gene: TRBV5-1
CDR3 DNA: TGCGCCAGCAGCTTCTGGTCATACTCCGCCGGGGAGCTGTTTTTT
CDR3 protein: CASSFWSYSAGELFF

J gene: TRBJ1-5
clone size: many
D gene: .
V gene: TRBV30
CDR3 DNA: TGTGCCAGATCGGAAGGGACGTTCAATCAGCCCCAGCATTTT
CDR3 protein: CARSEGTFNQPQHF

J gene: TRBJ1-6
clone size: few
D gene: .
V gene: TRBV7-6
CDR3 DNA: TGTGCCAGCAGCTTAGGAGGGCAGTCCAGTTCACCCCTCCACTTT
CDR3 protein: CASSLGGQSSSPLHF

J gene: TRBJ1-1
clone size: many
D gene: .
V gene: TRBV6-1
CDR3 DNA: TGTGCCAGCAGGATACAGGGCGGCACCACTGAAGCTTTCTTT
CDR3 protein: CASRIQGGTTEAFF

J gene: TRBJ2-6
clone size: few
D gene: TRBD1
V gene: TRBV6-1
CDR3 DNA: TGTGCCAGCAGTGAAGGGGTAGGGGGACAGGGGAGCTCTGGGGCCAACGTCCTGACTTTC
CDR3 protein: CASSEGVGGQGSSGANVLTF

J gene: TRBJ1-2
clone size: few
D gene: .
V gene: TRBV29-1
CDR3 DNA: TGCAGCGTTGAACCGAAGGCTCACACGGCATATGGCTACACCTTC
CDR3 protein: CSVEPKAHTAYGYTF

J gene: TRBJ2-2
clone size: few
D gene: .
V gene: TRBV7-2
CDR3 DNA: TGTGCCAGCAGCTTATTTCGCGGCCGAGGGAGAACCGGGGAGCTGTTTTTT
CDR3 protein: CASSLFRGRGRTGELFF

J gene: TRBJ2-1
clone size: many
D gene: .
V gene: TRBV10-3
CDR3 DNA: TGTGCCATCAGCGGGACCGCCAGCGGTATTTACAATGAGCAGTTCTTC
CDR3 protein: CAISGTASGIYNEQFF

J gene: TRBJ2-7
clone size: few
D gene: .
V gene: TRBV28
CDR3 DNA: TGTGCCAGCAGAATACAGGGAACGGACGAGCAGTACTTC
CDR3 protein: CASRIQGTDEQYF

J gene: TRBJ1-2
clone size: many
D gene: .
V gene: TRBV30
CDR3 DNA: TGTGCCTGGGCCCGGATCTATGGCTACACCTTC
CDR3 protein: CAWARIYGYTF

J gene: TRBJ1-1
clone size: few
D gene: .
V gene: TRBV29-1
CDR3 DNA: TGCAGCGCAATACAGGGCGGGAACACTGAAGCTTTCTTT
CDR3 protein: CSAIQGGNTEAFF

J gene: TRBJ1-4
clone size: many
D gene: .
V gene: TRBV28
CDR3 DNA: TGTGCCAGCAGCCATCCTTCTTCGAATGAAAAACTGTTTTTT
CDR3 protein: CASSHPSSNEKLFF

J gene: TRBJ2-5
clone size: .
D gene: .
V gene: TRBV5-1
CDR3 DNA: TGCGCCAGCAGGGCCGGGTCCCTAGAGACCCAGTACTTC
CDR3 protein: CASRAGSLETQYF

J gene: TRBJ2-7
clone size: .
D gene: TRBD2
V gene: TRBV2
CDR3 DNA: TGTGCCAGCAGTGGACTAGCCGGAATCACCTACGAGCAGTACTTC
CDR3 protein: CASSGLAGITYEQYF

J gene: TRBJ2-5
clone size: many
D gene: .
V gene: TRBV13
CDR3 DNA: TGTGCCAGCAGCGCAGGAGAGACTATCCAAGAGACCCAGTACTTC
CDR3 protein: CASSAGETIQETQYF

J gene: TRBJ2-3
clone size: few
D gene: .
V gene: TRBV12-3/TRBV12-4
CDR3 DNA: TGTGCCACCAGTGATCCCTACCAGGGGGATACGCAGTATTTT
CDR3 protein: CATSDPYQGDTQYF

J gene: TRBJ2-5
clone size: .
D gene: .
V gene: TRBV27
CDR3 DNA: TGTGCCAGCAGTTCCTCACAAACCCAAGAGACCCAGTACTTC
CDR3 protein: CASSSSQTQETQYF

J gene: TRBJ2-3
clone size: few
D gene: .
V gene: TRBV30
CDR3 DNA: TGTGCCTGGAGTACAGGGTCAGATACGCAGTATTTT
CDR3 protein: CAWSTGSDTQYF

J gene: TRBJ2-3
clone size: many
D gene: .
V gene: TRBV2
CDR3 DNA: TGTGCCAGCATACGAGGCAGGGGCACAGATACGCAGTATTTT
CDR3 protein: CASIRGRGTDTQYF

J gene: TRBJ2-1
clone size: many
D gene: TRBD2
V gene: TRBV20-1
CDR3 DNA: TGCAGTGCTAGAGCCCTAGGACTAGCGATCCTCAATGAGCAGTTCTTC
CDR3 protein: CSARALGLAILNEQFF

J gene: TRBJ2-1
clone size: few
D gene: .
V gene: TRBV6-4
CDR3 DNA: TGTGCCAGCAGTGACGGGCCGAACAATGAGCAGTTCTTC
CDR3 protein: CASSDGPNNEQFF

J gene: TRBJ1-3
clone size: many
D gene: .
V gene: TRBV6-1
CDR3 DNA: TGTGCCAGCGCACTCACAGGGCTGGACGGAAACACCATATATTTT
CDR3 protein: CASALTGLDGNTIYF

J gene: TRBJ2-1
clone size: .
D gene: TRBD2
V gene: TRBV6-1
CDR3 DNA: TGTGCCAGCAGTTATTCCATAGCGGGAGGGACCTACAATGAGCAGTTCTTC
CDR3 protein: CASSYSIAGGTYNEQFF

J gene: TRBJ2-6
clone size: few
D gene: .
V gene: TRBV12-3/TRBV12-4
CDR3 DNA: TGTGCCAGCAGTTTATTCGGGGGTCCACCCTCTGGGGCCAACGTCCTGACTTTC
CDR3 protein: CASSLFGGPPSGANVLTF

J gene: TRBJ1-6
clone size: .
D gene: .
V gene: TRBV20-1
CDR3 DNA: TGCAGTGAAGGGGTGGACAATTCACCCCTCCACTTT
CDR3 protein: CSEGVDNSPLHF

J gene: TRBJ1-4
clone size: many
D gene: .
V gene: TRBV2
CDR3 DNA: TGTGCCAGCAGTGAAGCCAGGGATCAACCAACTAATGAAAAACTGTTTTTT
CDR3 protein: CASSEARDQPTNEKLFF

J gene: TRBJ2-1
clone size: few
D gene: .
V gene: TRBV6-1
CDR3 DNA: TGTGCCAGCAGTGACAGGGGCCCTTCCTACAATGAGCAGTTCTTC
CDR3 protein: CASSDRGPSYNEQFF

J gene: TRBJ2-1
clone size: .
D gene: TRBD1
V gene: TRBV18
CDR3 DNA: TGTGCCAGCTCACCACGGACAGGCATCGATGAGCAGTTCTTC
CDR3 protein: CASSPRTGIDEQFF

J gene: TRBJ1-4
clone size: .
D gene: .
V gene: TRBV20-1
CDR3 DNA: TGCAGTGCTAGGCCTTCGGGTCCGAGTGGAAAACTGTTTTTT
CDR3 protein: CSARPSGPSGKLFF

J gene: TRBJ2-1
clone size: .
D gene: .
V gene: TRBV20-1
CDR3 DNA: TGCAGTGCTAGAATCCCCCCTGGCGGCGGGGGCACCTACAATGGGCAGTTCTTC
CDR3 protein: CSARIPPGGGGTYNGQFF

J gene: TRBJ2-5
clone size: .
D gene: TRBD2
V gene: TRBV3-1
CDR3 DNA: TGTGCCAGCAGCCAAGAACTAGCGGGAGGCGAGCTTGAGACCCAGTACTTC
CDR3 protein: CASSQELAGGELETQYF

J gene: TRBJ2-1
clone size: many
D gene: TRBD1
V gene: TRBV20-1
CDR3 DNA: TGCAGTGCTTTTGGACAGGGCTACAATGAGCAGTTCTTC
CDR3 protein: CSAFGQGYNEQFF

J gene: TRBJ2-5
clone size: .
D gene: TRBD2
V gene: TRBV5-1
CDR3 DNA: TGCGCCAGCAGCCCCCCCGGGACTAGTGACGGAGAGACCCAGTACTTC
CDR3 protein: CASSPPGTSDGETQYF

J gene: TRBJ1-3
clone size: few
D gene: .
V gene: TRBV7-2
CDR3 DNA: TGTGCCAGCAGGTTAAGACAGTTCTCTGGAAACACCATATATTTT
CDR3 protein: CASRLRQFSGNTIYF

J gene: TRBJ2-1
clone size: many
D gene: TRBD1
V gene: TRBV6-2/TRBV6-3
CDR3 DNA: TGTGCCAGCAGTTTGACAGGGGATGAGCAGTTCTTC
CDR3 protein: CASSLTGDEQFF

J gene: TRBJ2-2
clone size: few
D gene: .
V gene: TRBV5-5
CDR3 DNA: TGTGCCAGCAGCTTCTGGGGGGCCGGGGAGCTGTTTTTT
CDR3 protein: CASSFWGAGELFF

J gene: TRBJ1-2
clone size: .
D gene: .
V gene: TRBV20-1
CDR3 DNA: TGCAGTGCCCTGAGGCTAGGGGAAGATGGCTACACCTTC
CDR3 protein: CSALRLGEDGYTF

J gene: TRBJ2-1
clone size: many
D gene: TRBD2
V gene: TRBV11-2
CDR3 DNA: TGTGCCAGCAGCTTGACTAGCGGGAGGCTCTATGAGCAGTTCTTC
CDR3 protein: CASSLTSGRLYEQFF

J gene: TRBJ2-7
clone size: many
D gene: .
V gene: TRBV2
CDR3 DNA: TGTGCCGGTATCACTCAGGGTTACGAGCAGTACTTC
CDR3 protein: CAGITQGYEQYF

J gene: TRBJ2-7
clone size: many
D gene: .
V gene: TRBV6-2/TRBV6-3
CDR3 DNA: TGTGCCAGCAGTTCCCGCCCGGGTAGAGACTCCTACGAGCAGTACTTC
CDR3 protein: CASSSRPGRDSYEQYF

J gene: TRBJ2-7
clone size: many
D gene: TRBD2
V gene: TRBV2
CDR3 DNA: TGTGCCAGCAGTCCCGGGATTTTGACTAGCGGGCGCTCCTACGAGCAGTACTTC
CDR3 protein: CASSPGILTSGRSYEQYF

J gene: TRBJ2-1
clone size: .
D gene: TRBD2
V gene: TRBV3-1
CDR3 DNA: TGTGCCAGCAGATTACGAGGGACTAGTACCGACAATGAGCAGTTCTTC
CDR3 protein: CASRLRGTSTDNEQFF

J gene: TRBJ1-3
clone size: .
D gene: .
V gene: TRBV7-8
CDR3 DNA: TGTGCCAGCAGCTTCAGGGTGCCGGAGAGCTCTGGAAACACCATATATTTT
CDR3 protein: CASSFRVPESSGNTIYF

J gene: TRBJ2-1
clone size: many
D gene: TRBD2
V gene: TRBV7-2
CDR3 DNA: TGTGCCAGCAGCCCCAGGTTAGCGGGAGGGCGAAGTGAGCAGTTCTTC
CDR3 protein: CASSPRLAGGRSEQFF

J gene: TRBJ2-5
clone size: few
D gene: TRBD2
V gene: TRBV20-1
CDR3 DNA: TGCAGTGCTAGAGGTAGCGGGGGGAGACTCCAAGAGACCCAGTACTTC
CDR3 protein: CSARGSGGRLQETQYF

J gene: TRBJ1-4
clone size: .
D gene: .
V gene: TRBV29-1
CDR3 DNA: TGCAGCGCGCAAGCGGCAGTTAATGAAAAACTGTTTTTT
CDR3 protein: CSAQAAVNEKLFF

J gene: TRBJ2-3
clone size: few
D gene: .
V gene: TRBV30
CDR3 DNA: TGTGCCTGGAGTGTAGGGGGACGGGCAGATACGCAGTATTTT
CDR3 protein: CAWSVGGRADTQYF

J gene: TRBJ1-6
clone size: many
D gene: .
V gene: TRBV3-1
CDR3 DNA: TGTGCCAGCAGAGACAGGACTAGCTCCTATAATTCACCCCTCCACTTT
CDR3 protein: CASRDRTSSYNSPLHF

J gene: TRBJ2-5
clone size: few
D gene: .
V gene: TRBV29-1
CDR3 DNA: TGCAGCGTTGCGGGTTCACAAGAGACCCAGTACTTC
CDR3 protein: CSVAGSQETQYF

J gene: TRBJ2-1
clone size: many
D gene: TRBD2
V gene: TRBV20-1
CDR3 DNA: TGCAGTGCTAGAGATCAAGTAGGAGCGGGATGGTACAATGAGCAGTTCTTC
CDR3 protein: CSARDQVGAGWYNEQFF

J gene: TRBJ2-1
clone size: few
D gene: TRBD2
V gene: TRBV29-1
CDR3 DNA: TGCAGCGTTGAGGGGCGGCTAGCGGGAGATAAGGGGCATTACAATGAGCAGTTCTTC
CDR3 protein: CSVEGRLAGDKGHYNEQFF

J gene: TRBJ2-2
clone size: many
D gene: .
V gene: TRBV2
CDR3 DNA: TGTGCTTCGCGCGGGGCGCGGGGCACCGGGGAGCTGTTTTTT
CDR3 protein: CASRGARGTGELFF